This entry lists 7 T cell receptor beta chains sequenced from one sample in a study of OX40 agonist ivuxolimab in advanced cancers. Profiled with immunoSEQ multiplex PCR; TCRdb holds only in-frame clones, not every one. This table holds under 85,000 clones, more than 75% found once. The specimen comprised CD4+ or CD8+ T cells sorted from blood, sampled in a trial of the OX40 agonist ivuxolimab. All receptors derive from an adult with an advanced solid tumor such as melanoma, head and neck, liver or kidney cancer.

The chain couples TRBV27 to TRBJ1-4, with D possibly TRBD1 on 6 matching bases. The germline CDR1 and CDR2 sequences are MNHEY and SMNVEV (reference sequence). V was clipped by 5 bases and J by 5 bases, with 15 bases between them. The CDR3 totals 15 residues. The CDR3 nucleotides read TGTGCCAGCAGTAGTGGGACAACGCAAAATGAAAAACTGTTTTTT. Its translation: CASSSGTTQNEKLFF.

The J gene is TRBJ1-1, the V gene TRBV29-1; the D gene is possibly TRBD1 (6 bases). V was clipped by 5 bases and J by 4 bases, with 14 bases between them. CDR3 length equals 13 residues. From germline, CDR1 is SQVTM and CDR2 ANQGSEA. CDR3 region: CSVLRGRGTEAFF. CDR3 nucleotide sequence: TGCAGCGTTTTAAGGGGGAGAGGCACTGAAGCTTTCTTT.

This chain uses TRBV10-3 with TRBJ1-2; TRBD1 matches at 8 bases. CDR1 and CDR2 (germline): ENHRY, SYGVKD. With V trimmed by 6 bases and J by 1 base, 7 bases remained unmatched. This CDR3 spans 15 amino acids. CDR3: CAIRLWTGNNYGYTF. CDR3 nucleotide sequence: TGTGCCATCAGACTTTGGACAGGGAATAACTATGGCTACACCTTC.

This sequence joins TRBV29-1 and TRBJ1-5, with 7 nucleotides matching TRBD1. V dropped 4 bases and J dropped 6; count of bases not matched to a gene: 9. Germline lookup yields CDR1 SQVTM and CDR2 ANQGSEA. The CDR3 covers 14 residues. CDR3 residues: CSVVEGGNGQPQHF. Here the CDR3 DNA reads TGCAGCGTTGTGGAAGGGGGCAATGGTCAGCCCCAGCATTTT.

This chain joins TRBV2 and TRBJ1-6; TRBD1 is a possible D gene (5 bases). In germline, CDR1 is SNHLY, CDR2 FYNNEI. Trimming took off 0 bases at V and 4 bases at J, with 7 bases between the two ends. This CDR3 region has 15 residues. The CDR3 loop is CASSEAGGYNSPLHF. The CDR3 DNA reads TGTGCCAGCAGTGAAGCCGGGGGATATAATTCACCCCTCCACTTT.

This chain connects TRBV5-1 to TRBJ2-1; 12 positions match TRBD1. Germline V gene lookup returns CDR1 SGHRS and CDR2 YFSETQ. The CDR3 loop spans 16 amino acids. V lost 4 bases to trimming and J lost 9 bases; unmatched junction nucleotides: 11. As DNA, the CDR3 is TGCGCCAGCAGCATACAGCCGGGACAGGGGGCGGTTGAGCAGTTCTTC. Protein product: CASSIQPGQGAVEQFF. Filled out from reference TRBV5-1 and TRBJ2-1, the complete variable domain reads KAGVTQTPRYLIKTRGQQVTLSCSPISGHRSVSWYQQTPGQGLQFLFEYFSETQRNKGNFPGRFSGRQFSNSRSEMNVSTLELGDSALYLCASSIQPGQGAVEQFFGPGTRLTVL.

The chain joins TRBV5-1 to TRBJ2-2; D gene ambiguous. The length of the CDR3 is 14 residues. Trimming took 2 bases from V and 4 from J, leaving 9 bases between them. Per the germline V gene, CDR1 is SGHRS and CDR2 is YFSETQ. CDR3 sequence (DNA): TGCGCCAGCAGCTTTGGGCAGTCCACCGGGGAGCTGTTTTTT. This encodes CASSFGQSTGELFF.